This record looks at one T cell receptor (beta chain) sequence and its context. What it binds is not known. The sample comes from a study of CD8 T cells in Susac syndrome. The study's findings and limits: The CD4+ T cell repertoires that were profiled in Susac syndrome showed no clonal expansion.

The sequenced target, TCR beta, came from blood CD8+ and CD4+ T cells. Reverse transcription used 0.5 to 1 ug RNA and random hexamers. Multiplex immunoSEQ PCR targeted 54 Vbeta and 13 Jbeta TCR beta segments. TCRdb called the immunoSEQ multiplex PCR reads again in MiXCR, with one record for every CDR3 protein. The data hold 150,000 to 200,000 distinct CDR3 sequences, with 90% to 95% observed a single time. The source is a human donor with Susac syndrome. Sequences were obtained from CD4+ T cells from PBMCs.

The DNA of the CDR3 is TGCAGTGCTCCCTTTATGGAGGCCCAGTACTTC. Amino acids: CSAPFMEAQYF. The V gene is TRBV20-1, the J gene TRBJ2-5, with D maybe TRBD2 (5 bases). This CDR3 contains 11 residues. Per the germline V gene, CDR1 is DFQATT and CDR2 is SNEGSKA (reference sequence). Trimming took 5 bases from V and 9 from J, leaving 13 bases between them.